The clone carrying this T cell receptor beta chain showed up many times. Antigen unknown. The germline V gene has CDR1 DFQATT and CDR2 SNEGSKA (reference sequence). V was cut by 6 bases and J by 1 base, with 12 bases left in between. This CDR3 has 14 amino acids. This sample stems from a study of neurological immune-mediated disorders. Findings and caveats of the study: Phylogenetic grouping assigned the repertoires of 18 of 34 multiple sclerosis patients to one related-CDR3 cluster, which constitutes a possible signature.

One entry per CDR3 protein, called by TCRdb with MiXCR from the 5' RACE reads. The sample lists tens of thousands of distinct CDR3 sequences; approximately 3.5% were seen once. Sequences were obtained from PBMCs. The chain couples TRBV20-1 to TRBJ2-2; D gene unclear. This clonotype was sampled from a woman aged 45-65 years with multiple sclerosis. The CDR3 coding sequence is TGCAGTGCCTTAAGGGCAGGGAACACCGGGGAGCTGTTTTTT. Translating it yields CSALRAGNTGELFF.